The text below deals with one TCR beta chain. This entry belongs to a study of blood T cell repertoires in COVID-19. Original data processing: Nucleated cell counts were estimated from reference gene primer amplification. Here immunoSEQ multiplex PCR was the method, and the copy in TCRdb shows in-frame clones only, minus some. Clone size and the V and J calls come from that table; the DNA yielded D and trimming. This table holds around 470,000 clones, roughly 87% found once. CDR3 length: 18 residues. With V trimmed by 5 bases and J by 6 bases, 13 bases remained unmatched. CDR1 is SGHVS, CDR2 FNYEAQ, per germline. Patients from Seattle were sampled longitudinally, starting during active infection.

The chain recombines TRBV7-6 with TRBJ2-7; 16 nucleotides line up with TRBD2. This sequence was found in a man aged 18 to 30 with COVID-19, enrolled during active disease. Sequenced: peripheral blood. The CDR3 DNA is TGTGCCAGCAGCCTACAGGGGACTAGCGGGAGGGCCTCAGGCGAGCAGTACTTC. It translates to CASSLQGTSGRASGEQYF.